Following are 30 T cell receptor beta chains from one sample sequenced in a study of T cells in Graves' hyperthyroidism and ophthalmopathy. Amplified TCR beta CDR3 regions came from RNA transcripts. The HTBI primer set was used in a first-round RT-PCR of the TCR CDR3. TCRdb used MiXCR to reprocess the multiplex PCR reads, holding one entry per CDR3 protein. The table records 350,000 to 400,000 distinct CDR3 sequences, about 20% of them present only once. Input material: blood. These receptors were taken from a woman under 30 with Graves' hyperthyroidism.

This clonotype has a count of ten or more. J is TRBJ2-7 and V is TRBV18, with TRBD1 matching 8 bases. The junction had 11 bases not matched to a gene; V was cut back by 5 bases and J by 2 bases. The CDR3 contains 16 residues. Germline V CDR1 and CDR2: KGHSH, LQKENI. The CDR3 spells CASSSLGTGVTYEQYF. CDR3 DNA sequence: TGTGCCAGCTCATCACTTGGGACAGGAGTCACCTACGAGCAGTACTTC.

In its sample, this clonotype was seen many times. This chain connects TRBV25-1 to TRBJ1-2, with TRBD1 identical over 9 bases. With V trimmed by 6 bases and J by 3 bases, 5 bases remained unmatched. The CDR3 runs 14 residues. Germline lookup yields CDR1 MGHDK and CDR2 SYGVNS. CDR3 residues: CASSGTGRYYGYTF. CDR3 nucleotide sequence: TGTGCCAGCAGCGGGACAGGGAGGTACTATGGCTACACCTTC.

This clonotype was counted many times. V usage is TRBV12-3 or TRBV12-4 and J usage is TRBJ1-2; weak D call: TRBD1 (5 bases). The CDR3 is 14 residues long. With 5 bases removed from V and 4 bases from J, the gap between germline ends came to 14 bases. The CDR3 DNA reads as TGTGCCAGCAGTCCTAGGCAGGGAGGCTATGGCTACACCTTC. Its protein is CASSPRQGGYGYTF.

The table lists this clonotype with a count of one. A clone one base away is much larger, so this may be a read error. The chain is built from TRBV20-1 and TRBJ1-3; D gene uncertain. V lost 6 bases to trimming and J lost 0 bases, with 9 bases between them. Looked up from germline, CDR1 is DFQATT and CDR2 is SNEGSKA (reference sequence). This CDR3 has 13 residues. CDR3 sequence reads: CSAADPSGNTIYF. CDR3 nucleotide sequence: TGCAGTGCCGCGGACCCCTCTGGAAACACCATATATTTT.

This clonotype was seen at least ten times. CDR3 nucleotide sequence: TGTGCCAGCAGGACAGGGGCGTCCGGCTACACCTTC. The encoded protein is CASRTGASGYTF. The V gene is TRBV12-3 or TRBV12-4, the J gene TRBJ1-2, with 8 bases fitting TRBD1. The CDR3 is made up of 12 amino acids. Losses at the gene ends were 6 bases for V and 8 bases for J; bases not matched to a gene: 5.

This clonotype has only a few counts. This sequence joins TRBV5-5 and TRBJ1-6; D is unclear. From germline, CDR1 is SGHKS and CDR2 YYEKEE (reference sequence). The V end was cut by 4 bases, the J end by 9 bases, with 8 bases between. The CDR3 spans 12 residues. CDR3 DNA sequence: TGTGCCAGCAGCCCGACCAGTTCACCCCTCCACTTT. This gives the protein CASSPTSSPLHF.

This clonotype was recorded at least ten times. The J gene is TRBJ2-6, the V gene TRBV9, with D possibly matching TRBD1 (5 bases). Germline assignment: CDR1 SGDLS and CDR2 YYNGEE. Trimming left V 0 bases short and J 4 bases short, with 8 bases between. CDR3 size: 15 residues. The CDR3 bases are TGTGCCAGCAGCGTAGAGGGGTCCGGGGCCAACGTCCTGACTTTC. Protein: CASSVEGSGANVLTF.

This clonotype came up many times. The V and J genes are TRBV19 and TRBJ1-5; no definite D call. V dropped 10 bases and J dropped 1 base, with 11 bases sitting between them. The germline gives CDR1 LNHDA, CDR2 SQIVND (reference sequence). The CDR3 has 13 residues. CDR3 sequence: CATRTFSNQPQHF. CDR3 bases: TGTGCCACCCGGACGTTCAGCAATCAGCCCCAGCATTTT.

This clonotype was recorded at least ten times. V is TRBV9 and J is TRBJ1-2; TRBD1 agrees at 8 bases. V lost 0 bases to trimming and J lost 2 bases; unmatched junction nucleotides: 9. CDR3 length: 17 residues. Germline V lookup: CDR1 SGDLS, CDR2 YYNGEE. The CDR3 is CASSVDRDRPTNYGYTF. The CDR3 DNA sequence: TGTGCCAGCAGCGTAGATAGGGACAGGCCGACCAACTATGGCTACACCTTC.

This clonotype occurred many times. This chain joins TRBV7-2 and TRBJ1-1; weak D call: TRBD1 (5 bases). V lost 3 bases to trimming and J lost 0 bases, with 8 bases between them. The CDR3 covers 14 residues. Germline CDR1 reads SGHTA; CDR2 reads FQGNSA. The chain's CDR3 is CASSFRAMNTEAFF. The CDR3 DNA reads TGTGCCAGCAGCTTCAGGGCCATGAACACTGAAGCTTTCTTT.

This clonotype was detected many times. The rearrangement joins TRBV12-3 or TRBV12-4 to TRBJ2-7; D unresolved. With 1 base removed from V and 0 bases from J, the gap between germline ends came to 10 bases. This CDR3 has 15 residues. Here the CDR3 reads CASSLEPAASYEQYF. The DNA for the CDR3 is TGTGCCAGCAGTTTAGAGCCGGCCGCCTCCTACGAGCAGTACTTC.

V gene TRBV2 combines with J gene TRBJ2-7; D gene uncertain. There are 12 residues in the CDR3. Germline V gene data show CDR1 as SNHLY and CDR2 as FYNNEI. Trimming took 0 bases from V and 9 from J, leaving 9 bases between them. The CDR3 sequence is CASSEAQVGQYF. CDR3 nucleotides: TGTGCCAGCAGTGAAGCGCAGGTGGGGCAGTACTTC. Looking up the rest from reference TRBV2 and TRBJ2-7 gives the full variable domain: EPEVTQTPSHQVTQMGQEVILRCVPISNHLYFYWYRQILGQKVEFLVSFYNNEISEKSEIFDDQFSVERPDGSNFTLKIRSTKLEDSAMYFCASSEAQVGQYFGPGTRLTVT.

This clonotype has ten or more counts. V usage is TRBV30 and J usage is TRBJ1-5; 7 positions match TRBD1. This CDR3 has 13 amino acids. V lost 1 base to trimming and J lost 8 bases; unmatched junction nucleotides: 5. Germline CDR1 reads GTSNPN; CDR2 reads SVGIG (reference sequence). The CDR3 loop is CAWSDRGEEPQHF. CDR3 sequence (DNA): TGTGCCTGGAGTGACAGGGGAGAGGAGCCCCAGCATTTT.

The chain links TRBV19 to TRBJ1-5; TRBD1 matches 10 bases. This CDR3 is built from 15 residues. The ends lost 6 bases at V and 5 bases at J; junction bases unmatched: 7. CDR1 and CDR2 (germline): LNHDA, SQIVND (reference sequence). This CDR3 reads CASSETGGVYQPQHF. CDR3 in DNA: TGTGCCAGTAGCGAGACAGGGGGCGTGTATCAGCCCCAGCATTTT. Full variable domain (rest looked up from reference TRBV19 and TRBJ1-5): DGGITQSPKYLFRKEGQNVTLSCEQNLNHDAMYWYRQDPGQGLRLIYYSQIVNDFQKGDIAEGYSVSREKKESFPLTVTSAQKNPTAFYLCASSETGGVYQPQHFGDGTRLSIL.

This clonotype has just one count. V is TRBV12-3 or TRBV12-4 and J is TRBJ1-5, with 9 bases identical to TRBD1. This CDR3 comprises 16 residues. Losses at the gene ends were 6 bases for V and 2 bases for J; bases not matched to a gene: 8. As DNA, the CDR3 is TGTGCCAGCAGACCCGACAGGGGGAACGGCAATCAGCCCCAGCATTTT. It encodes CASRPDRGNGNQPQHF.

This clonotype occurred many times. V gene TRBV6-2 or TRBV6-3 combines with J gene TRBJ1-2, with D uncertain. The germline V and J ends were trimmed by 5 bases and 4 bases, with 14 bases remaining between them. CDR3 length: 14 residues. Germline V CDR1 and CDR2: MNHEY, SVGEGT. DNA of the CDR3: TGTGCCAGCAGTAACGGGGAGGATACCTATGGCTACACCTTC. It is translated as CASSNGEDTYGYTF.

This clonotype occurred many times. The rearrangement uses TRBV20-1 and TRBJ1-1; no definite D call. Germline V gene sequence: CDR1 DFQATT, CDR2 SNEGSKA (reference sequence). V lost 6 bases and J lost 0, with 11 bases in between. The length of the CDR3 is 13 residues. CDR3 nucleotide sequence: TGCAGTGCCATAGATCAGATGAACACTGAAGCTTTCTTT. Translating gives CSAIDQMNTEAFF.

This clonotype was found many times. A much larger clonotype is one base distant, so this may be a read error. This chain joins TRBV5-1 and TRBJ2-2, with TRBD2 matching 9 bases. Germline CDR1 SGHRS, CDR2 YFSETQ. This CDR3 has 14 residues. The chain's CDR3 is CGSSSALAGGELFF. As DNA, the CDR3 is TGCGGCAGCAGCTCCGCACTAGCGGGCGGGGAGCTGTTTTTT.

At least ten counts were recorded for this clonotype. The CDR3 bases are TGTGCCAGCAGCTCAACTCTGACAGGCCAAGAGACCCAGTACTTC. It translates to CASSSTLTGQETQYF. The chain uses TRBV11-2 and TRBJ2-5, with TRBD1 as a possible D gene (6 bases). V was shortened by 4 bases and J by 1 base, with 13 bases between the two germline ends. CDR1 and CDR2 from the germline V gene are SGHAT and FQNNGV. There are 15 residues in the CDR3.

The chain combines TRBV20-1 with TRBJ1-5; D remains ambiguous. Trimming took off 3 bases at V and 1 base at J, with 10 bases between the two ends. This CDR3 region has 14 residues. Per germline, CDR1 DFQATT and CDR2 SNEGSKA (reference sequence). The CDR3 DNA is TGCAGTGCTAGCCAAGTGGGGAGCAATCAGCCCCAGCATTTT. Its protein product is CSASQVGSNQPQHF.

This clonotype was seen many times. This chain connects TRBV7-8 to TRBJ2-2, with D possibly TRBD1 on 5 matching bases. Germline V gene lookup returns CDR1 SGHVS and CDR2 FQNEAQ. Trimming stripped 2 bases from V and 4 bases from J, with 11 bases between. This CDR3 has 15 amino acids. The CDR3 DNA reads as TGTGCCAGCAGCTTACTTTACAGGTCCACCGGGGAGCTGTTTTTT. The encoded protein is CASSLLYRSTGELFF.

The rearrangement uses TRBV6-5 and TRBJ2-5; no reliable D call. Germline lookup yields CDR1 MNHEY and CDR2 SVGAGI. Trimming left V 3 bases short and J 1 base short, with 9 bases between. The CDR3 runs to 14 residues. In DNA, the CDR3 is TGTGCCAGCAGTTATGTACTCTCCCAAGAGACCCAGTACTTC. Translated: CASSYVLSQETQYF.

This clonotype was detected many times. This chain joins TRBV7-8 and TRBJ2-6; the D is unclear. Per germline, CDR1 SGHVS and CDR2 FQNEAQ. Trimming left V 1 base short and J 0 bases short, with 7 bases between. The CDR3 is 16 amino acids. CDR3 in DNA: TGTGCCAGCAGCTTAGTTCGGTCCTCTGGGGCCAACGTCCTGACTTTC. The encoded protein is CASSLVRSSGANVLTF.

V usage is TRBV6-1 and J usage is TRBJ1-6; D ambiguous. This CDR3 contains 14 residues. Looked up from germline, CDR1 is MNHNS and CDR2 is SASEGT. Trimming left V 1 base short and J 6 bases short, with 7 bases between. CDR3 loop: CASSEVVVNSPLHF. The CDR3 region has the DNA TGTGCCAGCAGTGAAGTAGTGGTTAATTCACCCCTCCACTTT.

This clonotype occurred many times. The chain combines TRBV6-5 with TRBJ2-5; 11 bases align to TRBD1. The CDR3 consists of 19 residues. Germline lookup yields CDR1 MNHEY and CDR2 SVGAGI. Unmatched junction bases numbered 15, after V lost 4 bases and J lost 2 bases. The CDR3 is CASSSHRDRGKWQQETQYF. The CDR3 DNA sequence: TGTGCCAGCAGTTCGCACCGGGACAGGGGGAAGTGGCAACAAGAGACCCAGTACTTC.

This clonotype was seen many times. V and J are TRBV30 and TRBJ1-2, with a possible D match to TRBD1 (5 bases). V dropped 7 bases and J dropped 8 bases, with 20 bases sitting between them. The CDR3 is 13 amino acids. The germline V gene has CDR1 GTSNPN and CDR2 SVGIG (reference sequence). The CDR3 loop reads CASPIRVEGGYTF. The DNA for the CDR3 is TGTGCCTCCCCGATCAGGGTAGAGGGCGGCTACACCTTC.

This clonotype was observed many times. This rearrangement joins TRBV20-1 to TRBJ1-2, with TRBD1 matching over 7 bases. This CDR3 has 13 residues. Germline V gene sequence: CDR1 DFQATT, CDR2 SNEGSKA (reference sequence). Unmatched junction bases numbered 9, after V lost 3 bases and J lost 8 bases. The CDR3 here is CSARGQTSWGYTF. The CDR3 DNA sequence: TGCAGTGCTAGGGGACAGACCTCCTGGGGCTACACCTTC.

The chain has TRBV20-1 and TRBJ1-2; D gene ambiguous. Germline lookup yields CDR1 DFQATT and CDR2 SNEGSKA (reference sequence). The CDR3 totals 13 residues. V was clipped by 5 bases and J by 5 bases, with 15 bases between them. CDR3 loop: CSAYEPLEYGYTF. The CDR3 nucleotides are TGCAGTGCTTACGAGCCGTTGGAATATGGCTACACCTTC.

This clonotype was picked up many times. This sequence joins TRBV30 and TRBJ2-7, with D unclear. Germline lookup yields CDR1 GTSNPN and CDR2 SVGIG (reference sequence). This CDR3 region has 11 residues. Between the trimmed V and J ends, which lost 0 bases and 6 bases, there was a span of 6 bases. DNA of the CDR3: TGTGCCTGGAGTGTAGGGCGCGAGCAGTACTTC. It encodes CAWSVGREQYF.

This clonotype came up many times. V is TRBV4-2 and J is TRBJ1-2; D might be TRBD1 (5 bases). Germline V gene sequence: CDR1 LGHNA, CDR2 YNFKEQ. The CDR3 runs 17 residues. V lost 2 bases and J 3 bases, leaving 19 bases between the germline ends. The DNA for the CDR3 is TGTGCCAGCAGCCAAAGGTCGAGGGGCCAAGGGGACTATGGCTACACCTTC. It yields the protein CASSQRSRGQGDYGYTF.